This is a list of T cell receptor beta chains from one sample in a study of cytomegalovirus exposure and HLA in healthy donors. TCRdb's table, derived via immunoSEQ multiplex PCR, lists solely in-frame clones and lacks some. The sample includes around 80,000 clones, 60% to 85% of them seen just once. The sample consisted of PBMCs. These TCRs come from a man aged 40-50 years in good health and CMV-seronegative. Both conserved end residues are part of each CDR3. A D gene is named only where the DNA matches it firmly. Clone size is shown for a subset of rows, as once, few, many or a class of expanded clone.

v_call,clone_size,j_call,d_call,cdr3_length,cdr3_nt,cdr3_aa
TRBV29-1,once,TRBJ2-7,TRBD2,13,TGCAGCGCTAGGACTAGCGGGAGCCACGAGCAGTACTTC,CSARTSGSHEQYF
TRBV5-5,-,TRBJ1-5,-,12,TGTGCCAGCAGCTTGGTAGATCAGCCCCAGCATTTT,CASSLVDQPQHF
TRBV14,-,TRBJ1-5,-,13,TGTGCCAGCAGCCAAGCGACGGGTCAGCCCCAGCATTTT,CASSQATGQPQHF
TRBV5-6,-,TRBJ2-7,TRBD2,17,TGTGCCAGCAGCTTGAAGCCTAGCGGGGCCCTAGCCTACGAGCAGTACTTC,CASSLKPSGALAYEQYF
TRBV29-1,-,TRBJ2-2,TRBD1,14,TGCAGCGTGAGAAACGGGACAGCTACCGGGGAGCTGTTTTTT,CSVRNGTATGELFF
TRBV7-2,-,TRBJ2-7,TRBD2,13,TGTGCCAGCAGCTTTAGCGGGAAGGACGAGCAGTACTTC,CASSFSGKDEQYF
TRBV19,-,TRBJ1-5,TRBD1,15,TGTGCCAGCAGGACCGGGACAGGGAGCAATCAGCCCCAGCATTTT,CASRTGTGSNQPQHF
TRBV11-3,-,TRBJ2-1,TRBD2,12,TGTGCCAGCAGCCCGGCGGGAGGCGAGCAGTTCTTC,CASSPAGGEQFF
TRBV7-8,-,TRBJ2-1,TRBD2,16,TGTGCCAGCAGTTTCATAATAGCGGGAGGAAAGAATGAGCAGTTCTTC,CASSFIIAGGKNEQFF
TRBV6-5,-,TRBJ2-5,-,13,TGTGCCAGCAGTTACTGGGGGAGGGAGACCCAGTACTTC,CASSYWGRETQYF
TRBV6-6,once,TRBJ2-5,TRBD2,14,TGTGCCAGCAGGCACCCGGGAGGGGGAGAGACCCAGTACTTC,CASRHPGGGETQYF
TRBV29-1,-,TRBJ2-5,TRBD2,14,TGCAGCGTCCACTCACGGGGGGGGACGGAGACCCAGTACTTC,CSVHSRGGTETQYF
TRBV11-1,once,TRBJ2-7,-,14,TGTGCCAGCAGCTTAGCGCAGGCTACCTACGAGCAGTACTTC,CASSLAQATYEQYF
TRBV5-1,-,TRBJ2-3,-,17,TGCGCCAGCAGTGTAGGAACAGGTGGATCTAGCACAGATACGCAGTATTTT,CASSVGTGGSSTDTQYF
TRBV11-3,-,TRBJ1-1,-,13,TGTGCCAGCAGCCACCGGGGGAACACTGAAGCTTTCTTT,CASSHRGNTEAFF
TRBV18,few,TRBJ1-2,TRBD1,13,TGTGCCAGCTCGCCCGGGACAGATAGTGGCTACACCTTC,CASSPGTDSGYTF